This T cell receptor beta chain was profiled in a study of CD8 T cells in Susac syndrome. An input of roughly 0.45 to 1 ug of RNA was subjected to reverse transcription using random hexamers. TCRdb itself ran the immunoSEQ multiplex PCR reads through MiXCR, one entry per CDR3 protein. The sample shows 180,000 or so distinct CDR3 sequences, about 94% of them seen only once. To note about this clonotype: The antigen remains undetermined.

CDR1 LGHDT and CDR2 YNNKEL come from the germline V gene (reference sequence). Trimming shortened V by 0 bases and J by 4 bases, and 12 bases separated the two germline ends. The CDR3 extends over 16 amino acids. Regarding the study as a whole: The study's TCR sequencing and HLA analysis covered a relatively small number of individuals, and the study acknowledged this.

The sequencing input was CD4+ T cells from PBMCs. J is TRBJ2-2 and V is TRBV3-1; D remains ambiguous. The origin of this receptor is a human donor with Susac syndrome. In DNA form, the CDR3 reads TGTGCCAGCAGCCAAGATGTCCTCCTGGCCACCGGGGAGCTGTTTTTT. Its protein is CASSQDVLLATGELFF.